This T cell receptor beta chain appears in the sequencing data of a study of shared clonotypes between healthy human individuals. Trimming took off 4 bases at V and 0 bases at J, with 16 bases between the two ends. There are 16 residues in the CDR3. Germline CDR1 reads SNHLY; CDR2 reads FYNNEI. Profiling relied on immunoSEQ multiplex PCR, and the TCRdb table lists in-frame clones only, not all of them. The sample lists 1.6 million or so clones, around 97% occurring once. The clonotype comes from a man aged 30 to 45 in good health. The sample consisted of naive CD4+ T cells sorted from blood. The subset is: CD45RA+ positively selected. This rearrangement joins TRBV2 to TRBJ2-7; D may be TRBD2 (6 bases). The CDR3 sequence is CASSGGPAGSSYEQYF. The CDR3 DNA reads as TGTGCCAGCAGTGGTGGGCCGGCGGGGTCCTCCTACGAGCAGTACTTC. The complete variable domain, with remaining parts taken from reference TRBV2 and TRBJ2-7, reads EPEVTQTPSHQVTQMGQEVILRCVPISNHLYFYWYRQILGQKVEFLVSFYNNEISEKSEIFDDQFSVERPDGSNFTLKIRSTKLEDSAMYFCASSGGPAGSSYEQYFGPGTRLTVT.